These 18 T cell receptor beta chains originate from one sample sequenced in a study of tumor-infiltrating lymphocytes in primary liver carcinoma. Starting material for RNA and DNA co-extraction consisted of roughly 18-34 mg of unsorted bulk tissue. Total RNA amounting to 450 to 550 ng was the source from which TCR beta cDNA was made with a constant-region primer. Modified slightly, ARM-PCR produced TCR beta libraries over three nested multiplex PCR rounds. With TRBV1-TRBV30 forward primers and a C-beta reverse primer, the first two PCR rounds were run for approximately 10 cycles each. TCRdb independently ran MiXCR on the multiplex PCR reads; one entry per CDR3 protein. Of approximately 40,000 distinct CDR3 sequences in the sample, 70% to 80% are singletons; the top ten hold roughly 16%. Sequences were obtained from liver tumor tissue from sampling region 4. Subset specified: tumor region T4, right-lateral pole. The receptors derive from a man aged 35-49 years with primary liver carcinoma and hepatitis B virus infection.

A remark on this clonotype: One end of the junction fails to match germline, which may point to a read error. DNA for the CDR3: TGTACCAGCAGGCAGACAGGGCTACCAGATCCGCCCCAGCATTTT. As protein: CTSRQTGLPDPPQHF. V usage is TRBV12-3 or TRBV12-4 and J usage is TRBJ1-5; 7 bases align to TRBD1. CDR3 length: 15 amino acids.

Regarding this clonotype: The conserved phenylalanine or tryptophan is not found at the CDR3 terminus, so this likely reflects a read error. The chain employs TRBV11-2 and TRBJ2-3; TRBD1 or TRBD2 may be the D gene (5 bases each). Trimming cost V 5 bases and J 4 bases, with 19 bases left between them. CDR1 is SGHAT, CDR2 FQNNGV, per germline. The CDR3 has 16 residues. Here the CDR3 DNA reads TGTGCCAGCAGCCCAGTTGGGGGAGTAGTCCCAGATACGCAGTATATT. This sequence encodes CASSPVGGVVPDTQYI.

Notes on this clonotype: A much larger clone differs from this one at a single base, so this may be a read error. This rearrangement joins TRBV19 to TRBJ1-6, with 9 bases matching TRBD1. Trimming removed 6 bases from V and 7 bases from J; junction bases left unmatched: 7. CDR1 and CDR2 from the germline V gene are LNHDA and SQIVND (reference sequence). The CDR3 totals 15 residues. The CDR3 DNA reads as TGTGCCAGTAGCCGATACGGGACAGGGAATTCACCCCTCCACTTT. Protein sequence: CASSRYGTGNSPLHF.

About this clonotype: One end of the junction does not line up with germline, which may come from a read error. The chain joins TRBV11-2 to TRBJ2-2, with D uncertain. The CDR3 spans 13 residues. The germline V gene has CDR1 SGHAT and CDR2 FQNNGV. The CDR3 is CAGSSSLAWELFF. The DNA for the CDR3 is TGTGCCGGCAGCTCATCCCTCGCCTGGGAGCTGTTTTTT.

The gene calls are TRBV5-1 and TRBJ2-5; no clear D. Trimming left V 0 bases short and J 6 bases short, with 3 bases between. CDR3 length: 11 amino acids. Germline V gives CDR1 SGHRS, CDR2 YFSETQ. The CDR3 bases are TGCGCCAGCAGCTTGGAGAAGACCCAGTACTTC. The encoded protein is CASSLEKTQYF.

V is TRBV4-3 and J is TRBJ1-3; 11 bases are shared with TRBD1. V lost 6 bases and J lost 2; bases outside the gene matches: 9. The CDR3 contains 17 residues. Germline V lookup: CDR1 LGHNA, CDR2 YSLEER. CDR3 nucleotides: TGCGCCAGCAGTCAAACATCGGGACAGGGGGCTGGAAACACCATATATTTT. Protein product: CASSQTSGQGAGNTIYF.

Notes on this clonotype: Without the conserved terminal phenylalanine or tryptophan, this CDR3 likely stems from a read error. The chain combines TRBV11-1 with TRBJ2-3; D is undetermined. Germline loops: CDR1 SGHAT, CDR2 FQDESV (reference sequence). The CDR3 length is 19 residues. The CDR3 coding sequence is TGTACCAGCAGCTCTGGTGGAAGCTCTGTTGGAGCCCGCACAGATACGCAGTATATT. Translation: CTSSSGGSSVGARTDTQYI.

This clonotype has only one observation. At one end, the junction sequence differs from germline, possibly due to a read error. The rearrangement joins TRBV13 to TRBJ1-5; the D is unclear. The CDR3 runs 14 residues. The V gene's germline CDR1 is PRHDT and CDR2 FYEKMQ (reference sequence). The CDR3 reads CVSSLGWSHQPQHF. CDR3 coding DNA: TGTGTCAGCAGCTTAGGATGGAGCCATCAGCCCCAGCATTTC.

Notes on this clonotype: Its ends do not fully match the called genes, so a read error is possible. This chain links TRBV6-1 with TRBJ2-7; unclear D gene. Germline assignment: CDR1 MNHNS and CDR2 SASEGT. The CDR3 sequence is 13 residues long. In DNA, the CDR3 is TGTGCCAGCAGTGAATGGGTTTTCTACGAGCAGTGTTTC. This translates into CASSEWVFYEQCF.

This clonotype has just a few counts. This may be a read error: a much more frequent sequence differs by one nucleotide. The chain employs TRBV11-2 and TRBJ1-2; D uncertain. The germline V gene has CDR1 SGHAT and CDR2 FQNNGV. The CDR3 consists of 13 residues. CDR3 amino acids: CANSLDPGGGYAF. The CDR3 DNA reads TGTGCCAACAGCTTAGATCCGGGAGGAGGCTACGCCTTC.

This clonotype is labeled as medium-sized. The V call is TRBV10-3, the J call TRBJ1-1, with D possibly TRBD1 on 6 matching bases. V was trimmed by 6 bases and J by 3 bases, leaving 14 bases between them. CDR1 is ENHRY, CDR2 SYGVKD, per germline. The length of the CDR3 is 14 residues. The CDR3 nucleotides read TGTGCCATCAGGGACCGGCAGGGGTACACTGAAGCTTTCTTT. It encodes CAIRDRQGYTEAFF.

Regarding this clonotype: One end of the junction does not line up with germline, which may come from a read error. V gene TRBV28 combines with J gene TRBJ1-6; TRBD1 is a possible D gene (6 bases). CDR3 length: 15 residues. From germline, CDR1 is MDHEN and CDR2 SYDVKM. The CDR3 protein is CSSSHRTVGNSPLHF. For the CDR3, the DNA is TGTTCCAGCAGTCATAGGACAGTTGGAAATTCACCCCTCCACTTT. The full variable domain, rest sourced from reference TRBV28 and TRBJ1-6, is DVKVTQSSRYLVKRTGEKVFLECVQDMDHENMFWYRQDPGLGLRLIYFSYDVKMKEKGDIPEGYSVSREKKERFSLILESASTNQTSMYLCSSSHRTVGNSPLHFGNGTRLTVT.

This clonotype appeared a few times. It may be a read error: a sequence one base away is much more abundant. The chain joins TRBV20-1 to TRBJ1-5; 8 bases match TRBD1. V gave up 0 bases and J gave up 2 bases; unmatched junction bases: 15. CDR1 is DFQATT, CDR2 SNEGSKA, per germline (reference sequence). This CDR3 region has 19 residues. The CDR3 protein is CSARDVSWTGFSRNQPQHF. The CDR3, as DNA: TGCAGTGCTAGAGACGTTTCCTGGACAGGGTTTAGTCGCAATCAGCCCCAGCATTTT.

Turning to this clonotype: One junction end does not reproduce the germline sequence, and a read error may be involved. The chain couples TRBV4-2 to TRBJ1-1; 10 nucleotides line up with TRBD1. The CDR3 is made up of 15 amino acids. Germline lookup yields CDR1 LGHNA and CDR2 YNFKEQ. CDR3 sequence: CASSQEVTGGTEVFF. CDR3 nucleotides: TGTGCTAGCAGCCAAGAGGTGACAGGGGGCACTGAAGTCTTCTTT.

Of note for this clonotype: An end of the junction differs from the germline gene, which may be a read error. The rearrangement joins TRBV20-1 to TRBJ2-5, with D tentatively TRBD1 (5 bases). This CDR3 is built from 12 residues. The germline V gene has CDR1 DFQATT and CDR2 SNEGSKA (reference sequence). The CDR3: CSARVGEEIQYF. CDR3 sequence (DNA): TGCAGTGCTAGAGTAGGGGAAGAGATCCAGTACTTC.

The CDR3 nucleotides read TGTGCCAGCAGGCACGCCGGGGGACAAGGGAATAATGAGCAGTTCTTC. Protein: CASRHAGGQGNNEQFF. The genes are TRBV4-2 and TRBJ2-1; D may correspond to TRBD1 or TRBD2 (6 bases each). The CDR3 covers 16 residues. With 6 bases removed from V and 7 bases from J, the gap between germline ends came to 22 bases. In germline, CDR1 is LGHNA, CDR2 YNFKEQ.

Concerning this clonotype itself: One base away lies a much larger clone, so this may be a sequencing read error. The V gene is TRBV7-9, the J gene TRBJ2-1; 9 nucleotides agree with TRBD2. CDR3 length: 15 amino acids. Germline-derived CDR1 and CDR2 are SEHNR and FQNEAQ (reference sequence). The ends lost 7 bases at V and 9 bases at J; junction bases unmatched: 13. DNA of the CDR3: TGTGCCAGCAACTTCGGCGGGGGGGAGACAACTGAGCAGTTCTTC. It yields the protein CASNFGGGETTEQFF. The entire variable domain, with the rest obtained from reference TRBV7-9 and TRBJ2-1, is as follows: DTGVSQNPRHKITKRGQNVTFRCDPISEHNRLYWYRQTLGQGPEFLTYFQNEAQLEKSRLLSDRFSAERPKGSFSTLEIQRTEQGDSAMYLCASNFGGGETTEQFFGPGTRLTVL.

Remarks on this clonotype: The conserved phenylalanine or tryptophan is not found at the CDR3 terminus, so this likely reflects a read error. This chain links TRBV18 with TRBJ1-6, with a possible D match to TRBD1 (5 bases). Trimming pared 4 bases from V and 6 bases from J, leaving 13 bases between. The V gene's germline CDR1 is KGHSH and CDR2 LQKENI. The length of the CDR3 is 15 residues. The CDR3 bases are TGTGCCAGCTCACTCTCGGGACCGATTAATTCACCCCTCCACCTT. It codes for CASSLSGPINSPLHL.